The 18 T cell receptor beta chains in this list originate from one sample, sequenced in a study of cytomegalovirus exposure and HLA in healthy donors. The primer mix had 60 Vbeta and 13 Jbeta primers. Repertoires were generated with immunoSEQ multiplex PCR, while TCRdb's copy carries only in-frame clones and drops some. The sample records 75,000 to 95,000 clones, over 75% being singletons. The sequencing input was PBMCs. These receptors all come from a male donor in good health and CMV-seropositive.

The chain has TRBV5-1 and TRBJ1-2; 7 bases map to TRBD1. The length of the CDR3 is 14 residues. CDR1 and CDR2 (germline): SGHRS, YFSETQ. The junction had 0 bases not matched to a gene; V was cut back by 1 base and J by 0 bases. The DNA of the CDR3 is TGCGCCAGCAGCTTGACAGGGGCTAACTATGGCTACACCTTC. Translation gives CASSLTGANYGYTF.

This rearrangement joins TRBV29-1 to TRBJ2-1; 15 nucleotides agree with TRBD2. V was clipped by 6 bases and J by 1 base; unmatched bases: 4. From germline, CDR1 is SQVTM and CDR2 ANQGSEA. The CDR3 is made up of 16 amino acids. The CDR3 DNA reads TGCAGCGTGCCGGGACTAGCGGGAGGATCCTACAATGAGCAGTTCTTC. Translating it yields CSVPGLAGGSYNEQFF.

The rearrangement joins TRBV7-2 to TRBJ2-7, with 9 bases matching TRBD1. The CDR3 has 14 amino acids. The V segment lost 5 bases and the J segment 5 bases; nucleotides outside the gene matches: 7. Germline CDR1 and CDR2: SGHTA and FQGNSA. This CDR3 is CASSAQQGAHEQYF. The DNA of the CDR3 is TGTGCCAGCAGCGCCCAACAGGGGGCTCACGAGCAGTACTTC.

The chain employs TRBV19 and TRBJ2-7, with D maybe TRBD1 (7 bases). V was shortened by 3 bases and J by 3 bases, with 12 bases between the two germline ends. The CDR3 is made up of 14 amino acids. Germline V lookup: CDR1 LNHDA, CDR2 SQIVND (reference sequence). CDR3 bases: TGTGCCAGTAGTATCAGGGGGGCCCACTACGAGCAGTACTTC. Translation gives CASSIRGAHYEQYF.

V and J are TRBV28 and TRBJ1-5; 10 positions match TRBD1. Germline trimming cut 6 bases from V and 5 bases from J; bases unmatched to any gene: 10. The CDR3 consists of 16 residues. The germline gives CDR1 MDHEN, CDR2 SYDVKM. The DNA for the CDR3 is TGTGCCAGCAGCCAAGAGAAGGGACAGGGGTATCAGCCCCAGCATTTT. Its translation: CASSQEKGQGYQPQHF.

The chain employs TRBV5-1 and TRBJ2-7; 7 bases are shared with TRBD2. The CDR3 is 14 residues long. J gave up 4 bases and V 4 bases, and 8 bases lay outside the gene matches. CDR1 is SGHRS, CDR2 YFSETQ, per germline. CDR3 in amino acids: CASSKRGEGYEQYF. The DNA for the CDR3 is TGCGCCAGCAGCAAACGGGGGGAGGGGTACGAGCAGTACTTC.

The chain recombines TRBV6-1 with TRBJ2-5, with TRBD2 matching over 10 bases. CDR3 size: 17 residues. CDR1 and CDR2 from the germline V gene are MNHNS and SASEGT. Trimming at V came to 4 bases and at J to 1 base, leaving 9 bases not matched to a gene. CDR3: CASSVRLAGAGQETQYF. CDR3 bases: TGTGCCAGCAGTGTGCGGCTAGCGGGGGCAGGCCAAGAGACCCAGTACTTC.

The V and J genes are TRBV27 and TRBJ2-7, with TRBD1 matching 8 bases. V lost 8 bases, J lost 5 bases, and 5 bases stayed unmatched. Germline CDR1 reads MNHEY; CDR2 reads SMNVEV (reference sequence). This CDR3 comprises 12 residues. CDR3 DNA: TGTGCCAGCCGGACAGGGTGGAACGAGCAGTACTTC. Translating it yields CASRTGWNEQYF.

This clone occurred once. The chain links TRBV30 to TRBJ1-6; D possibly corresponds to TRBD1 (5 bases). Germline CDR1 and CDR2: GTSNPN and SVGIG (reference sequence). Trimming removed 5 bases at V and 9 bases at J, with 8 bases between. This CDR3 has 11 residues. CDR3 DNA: TGTGCCTGGGGTCAGGGTTCACCCCTCCACTTT. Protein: CAWGQGSPLHF.

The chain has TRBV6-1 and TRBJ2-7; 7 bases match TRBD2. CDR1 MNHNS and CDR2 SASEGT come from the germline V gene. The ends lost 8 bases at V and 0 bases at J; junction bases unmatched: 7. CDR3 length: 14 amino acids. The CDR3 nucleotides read TGTGCCAGCCAGCGGGAATTCGTCTCCTACGAGCAGTACTTC. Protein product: CASQREFVSYEQYF.

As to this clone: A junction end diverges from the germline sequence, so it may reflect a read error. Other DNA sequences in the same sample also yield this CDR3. CDR3 coding DNA: TGTGCCAGCAGTGCCTGGACAGGGGGAGGTAATTCACCCCTCCATTTT. Amino acid sequence: CASSAWTGGGNSPLHF. The chain joins TRBV6-1 to TRBJ1-6; 10 bases align to TRBD1. Germline V gives CDR1 MNHNS, CDR2 SASEGT. The CDR3 loop spans 16 amino acids.

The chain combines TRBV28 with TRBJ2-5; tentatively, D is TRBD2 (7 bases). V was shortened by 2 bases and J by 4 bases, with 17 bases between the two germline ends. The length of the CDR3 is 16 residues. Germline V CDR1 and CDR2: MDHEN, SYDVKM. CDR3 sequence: CASSLIAGGGRETQYF. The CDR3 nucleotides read TGTGCCAGCAGTTTAATCGCCGGGGGCGGGAGAGAGACCCAGTACTTC.

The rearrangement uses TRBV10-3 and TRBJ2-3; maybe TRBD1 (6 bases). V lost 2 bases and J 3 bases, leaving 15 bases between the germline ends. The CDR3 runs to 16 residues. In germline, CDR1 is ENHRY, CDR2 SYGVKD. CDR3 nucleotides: TGTGCCATCAGTGAGGGGGGCAGGGGTCCAACAGATACGCAGTATTTT. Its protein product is CAISEGGRGPTDTQYF.

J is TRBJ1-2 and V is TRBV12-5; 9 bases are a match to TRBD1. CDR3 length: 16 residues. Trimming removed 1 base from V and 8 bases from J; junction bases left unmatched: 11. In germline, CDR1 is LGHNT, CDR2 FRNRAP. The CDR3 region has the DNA TGTGCTAGTGGTTTGGGGGGAACCGGGACAGGGATCGGCTACACCTTC. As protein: CASGLGGTGTGIGYTF.

The CDR3 coding sequence is TGTGCCTGGTCTCGACAGCTCTCTGGGGCCAACGTCCTGACTTTC. It yields the protein CAWSRQLSGANVLTF. The V and J genes are TRBV30 and TRBJ2-6; weak D call: TRBD1 (5 bases). V lost 5 bases, J lost 0 bases, and 11 bases lay in between. Germline V gives CDR1 GTSNPN, CDR2 SVGIG (reference sequence). This CDR3 is built from 15 residues. Full variable domain (rest looked up from reference TRBV30 and TRBJ2-6): SQTIHQWPATLVQPVGSPLSLECTVEGTSNPNLYWYRQAAGRGLQLLFYSVGIGQISSEVPQNLSASRPQDRQFILSSKKLLLSDSGFYLCAWSRQLSGANVLTFGAGSRLTVL.

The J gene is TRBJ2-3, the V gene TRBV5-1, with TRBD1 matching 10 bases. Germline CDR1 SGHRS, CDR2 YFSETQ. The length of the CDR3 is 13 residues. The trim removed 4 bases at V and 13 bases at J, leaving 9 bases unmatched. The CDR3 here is CASSVSSGTGEYF. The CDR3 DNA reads TGCGCCAGCAGCGTATCCTCCGGGACAGGGGAGTATTTT.

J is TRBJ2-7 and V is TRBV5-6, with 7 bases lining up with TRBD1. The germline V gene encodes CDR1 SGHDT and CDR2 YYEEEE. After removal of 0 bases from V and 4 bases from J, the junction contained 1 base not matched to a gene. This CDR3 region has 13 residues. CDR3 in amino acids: CASSLDRGYEQYF. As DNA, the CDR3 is TGTGCCAGCAGCTTGGACAGGGGTTACGAGCAGTACTTC. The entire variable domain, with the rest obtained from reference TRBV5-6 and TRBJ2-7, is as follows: DAGVTQSPTHLIKTRGQQVTLRCSPKSGHDTVSWYQQALGQGPQFIFQYYEEEERQRGNFPDRFSGHQFPNYSSELNVNALLLGDSALYLCASSLDRGYEQYFGPGTRLTVT.

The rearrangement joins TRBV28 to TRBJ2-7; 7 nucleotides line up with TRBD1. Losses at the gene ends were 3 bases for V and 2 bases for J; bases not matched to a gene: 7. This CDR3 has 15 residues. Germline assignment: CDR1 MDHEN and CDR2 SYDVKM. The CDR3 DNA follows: TGTGCCAGCAGTTTTAGGGGGCTAGCCCCCTACGAGCAGTACTTC. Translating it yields CASSFRGLAPYEQYF.